This T cell receptor beta chain was identified in a study of cytomegalovirus exposure and HLA in healthy donors. Note on this clone: The antigen is unknown.

The CDR3 covers 14 residues. Trimming took 3 bases from V and 0 from J, leaving 6 bases between them. Germline CDR1 reads MNHNS; CDR2 reads SASEGT. The PCR ran on 60 Vbeta and 13 Jbeta primers. Here immunoSEQ multiplex PCR was the method, and the copy in TCRdb shows in-frame clones only, minus some. This table holds approximately 130,000 clones, around 77% found once. General study results and limits: The analysis excluded some indistinguishable V segments, including TRBV6-2 and TRBV6-3. The investigators catalogued 150 or so TCR beta chains as cytomegalovirus-associated. The later analysis indicated that the majority of CMV-associated TCR beta chains appeared HLA-restricted.

Sample: PBMCs. The chain couples TRBV6-1 to TRBJ2-1; D remains ambiguous. This clonotype was sampled from a man aged 45-60 years in good health and CMV-seronegative. Written as DNA, the CDR3 is TGTGCCAGCAGTGAGTCCGGCTCCTACAATGAGCAGTTCTTC. It translates to CASSESGSYNEQFF.